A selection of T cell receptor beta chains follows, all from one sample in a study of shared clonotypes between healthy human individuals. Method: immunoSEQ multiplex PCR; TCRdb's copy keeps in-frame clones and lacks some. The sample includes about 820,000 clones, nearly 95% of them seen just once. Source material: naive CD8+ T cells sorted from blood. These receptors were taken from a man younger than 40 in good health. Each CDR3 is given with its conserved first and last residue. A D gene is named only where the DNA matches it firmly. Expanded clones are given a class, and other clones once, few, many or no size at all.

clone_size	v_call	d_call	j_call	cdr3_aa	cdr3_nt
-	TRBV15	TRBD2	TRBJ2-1	CATSTEAGVVIGQFF	TGTGCCACCAGCACGGAAGCGGGAGTAGTCATAGGGCAGTTCTTC
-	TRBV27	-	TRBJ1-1	CASSLMGGQNTEAFF	TGTGCCAGCAGTTTAATGGGGGGCCAGAACACTGAAGCTTTCTTT
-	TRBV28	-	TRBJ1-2	CASSLVEGWGEFGYTF	TGTGCCAGCAGTTTAGTTGAGGGATGGGGGGAGTTTGGCTACACCTTC
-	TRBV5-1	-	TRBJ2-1	CASSLEGGLAYNEQFF	TGCGCCAGCAGCTTGGAGGGCGGCCTTGCCTACAATGAGCAGTTCTTC
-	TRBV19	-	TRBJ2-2	CASDLLRPTGVTGELFF	TGTGCCAGTGATTTGCTGCGCCCCACGGGGGTGACCGGGGAGCTGTTTTTT
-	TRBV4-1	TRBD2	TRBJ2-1	CASSPSAGTSVYNEQFF	TGCGCCAGCAGCCCCTCCGCCGGGACTAGCGTTTACAATGAGCAGTTCTTC
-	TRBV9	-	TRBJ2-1	CASRRGSEQFF	TGTGCCAGCAGGCGGGGCAGTGAGCAGTTCTTC
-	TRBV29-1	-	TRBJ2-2	CSVLTGMAAGELFF	TGCAGCGTACTAACAGGGATGGCGGCCGGGGAGCTGTTTTTT
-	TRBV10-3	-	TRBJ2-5	CAISSKEGETQYF	TGTGCCATCAGCTCTAAGGAGGGTGAGACCCAGTACTTC
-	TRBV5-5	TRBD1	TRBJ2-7	CASSLPRDSFSYEQYF	TGTGCCAGCAGCTTGCCCAGGGACAGCTTTTCCTACGAGCAGTACTTC
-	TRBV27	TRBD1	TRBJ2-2	CASSYARGTGELFF	TGTGCCAGCAGTTATGCCAGGGGGACCGGGGAGCTGTTTTTT
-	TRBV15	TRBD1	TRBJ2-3	CATSKYRGSSTDTQYF	TGTGCCACCAGCAAGTACAGGGGGAGTAGCACAGATACGCAGTATTTT
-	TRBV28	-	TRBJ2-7	CASSLREGAWSYEQYF	TGTGCCAGCAGTTTAAGGGAGGGGGCTTGGTCCTACGAGCAGTACTTC
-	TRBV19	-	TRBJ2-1	CASSLFGAREQFF	TGTGCCAGTAGTTTATTTGGGGCCCGTGAGCAGTTCTTC
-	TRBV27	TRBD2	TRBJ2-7	CASSVRLAGSYEQYF	TGTGCCAGCAGTGTCCGACTAGCGGGCTCCTACGAGCAGTACTTC
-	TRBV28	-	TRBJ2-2	CASSLRENTGELFF	TGTGCCAGCAGTTTGCGAGAGAACACCGGGGAGCTGTTTTTT
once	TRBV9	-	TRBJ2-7	CASGIGDIKPYEQYF	TGTGCCAGCGGGATAGGAGATATTAAGCCCTACGAGCAGTACTTC
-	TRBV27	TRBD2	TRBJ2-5	CASGTSGSIPWQETQYF	TGTGCCAGCGGGACTAGCGGGAGTATCCCTTGGCAAGAGACCCAGTACTTC
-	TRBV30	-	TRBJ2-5	CAWSVVRMARETQYF	TGTGCCTGGAGTGTCGTTAGGATGGCGCGAGAGACCCAGTACTTC
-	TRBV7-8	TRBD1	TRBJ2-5	CASSLVGGGQETQYF	TGTGCCAGCAGCTTAGTAGGGGGCGGGCAAGAGACCCAGTACTTC
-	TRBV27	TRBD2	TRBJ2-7	CASSLSGTSEYEQYF	TGTGCCAGCAGTTTATCTGGGACTAGCGAGTACGAGCAGTACTTC
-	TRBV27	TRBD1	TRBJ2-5	CASRTGIQETQYF	TGTGCCAGTCGGACAGGGATACAAGAGACCCAGTACTTC
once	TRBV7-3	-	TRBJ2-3	CASSETPEGDTQYF	TGTGCCAGCAGCGAAACTCCGGAGGGAGATACGCAGTATTTT
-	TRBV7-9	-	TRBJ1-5	CASSEDVSNQPQHF	TGTGCCAGCAGCGAGGACGTTAGCAATCAGCCCCAGCATTTT
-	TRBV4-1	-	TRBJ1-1	CASSQGPNTEAFF	TGCGCCAGCAGCCAGGGTCCGAACACTGAAGCTTTCTTT
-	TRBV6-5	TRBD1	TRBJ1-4	CASSIGQEANEKLFF	TGTGCCAGCAGTATCGGACAGGAAGCTAATGAAAAACTGTTTTTT
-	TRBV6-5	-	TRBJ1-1	CASSYSSQLQAFF	TGTGCCAGCAGTTACTCGTCCCAGCTCCAAGCTTTCTTT
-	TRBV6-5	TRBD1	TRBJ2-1	CASSSSGTGGWNEQFF	TGTGCCAGCAGTTCCTCCGGGACAGGGGGCTGGAATGAGCAGTTCTTC
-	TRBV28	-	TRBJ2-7	CASRNHGGASSSYEQYF	TGTGCCAGCAGGAATCACGGCGGGGCTAGCAGTTCCTACGAGCAGTACTTC
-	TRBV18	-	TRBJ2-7	CASSPLRAHEQYF	TGTGCCAGCTCACCACTTCGTGCTCACGAGCAGTACTTC
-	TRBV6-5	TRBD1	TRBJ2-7	CASSPGQGAYEQYF	TGTGCCAGCAGCCCGGGACAGGGGGCCTACGAGCAGTACTTC
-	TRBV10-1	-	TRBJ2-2	CASSARDSPSGRGGELFF	TGCGCCAGCAGTGCGCGGGACTCTCCCAGCGGAAGGGGCGGGGAGCTGTTTTTT
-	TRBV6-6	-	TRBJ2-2	CASRKNTGELFF	TGTGCCAGCAGGAAGAACACCGGGGAGCTGTTTTTT
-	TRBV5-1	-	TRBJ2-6	CASSLGAGANVLTF	TGCGCCAGCAGCTTAGGAGCTGGGGCCAACGTCCTGACTTTC
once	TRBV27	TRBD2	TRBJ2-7	CASSVGWEGNEQYF	TGTGCCAGCAGCGTAGGTTGGGAGGGTAACGAGCAGTACTTC
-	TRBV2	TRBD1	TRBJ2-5	CASPGQGDETQYF	TGTGCCAGTCCTGGACAGGGAGATGAGACCCAGTACTTC
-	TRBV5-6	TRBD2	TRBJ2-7	CASSPTGGEQKYF	TGTGCCAGCAGCCCCACGGGAGGCGAACAAAAATACTTC
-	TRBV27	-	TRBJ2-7	CASSFRTTHEQYF	TGTGCCAGCAGTTTCAGGACAACCCACGAGCAGTACTTC
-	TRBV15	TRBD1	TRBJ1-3	CATSAQTGGIGNTIYF	TGTGCCACCAGCGCCCAGACAGGGGGCATTGGAAACACCATATATTTT
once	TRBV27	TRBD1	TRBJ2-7	CASSPGTGFYEQYF	TGTGCCAGCAGCCCCGGGACAGGGTTCTACGAGCAGTACTTC
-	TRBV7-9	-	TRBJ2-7	CASSLGFAEQYF	TGTGCCAGCAGCTTAGGATTCGCTGAGCAGTACTTC
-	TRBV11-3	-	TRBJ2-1	CASSYPLEEASEDEQFF	TGTGCCAGCAGCTACCCGCTGGAAGAGGCTAGTGAGGATGAGCAGTTCTTC
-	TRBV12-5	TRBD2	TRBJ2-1	CASAVSGGSRNEQFF	TGTGCTAGTGCTGTGTCGGGCGGGAGTAGGAATGAGCAGTTCTTC
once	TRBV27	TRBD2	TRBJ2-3	CASSLLRPILQREPSTDTQYF	TGTGCCAGCAGTTTATTAAGGCCCATACTTCAGCGGGAGCCCTCCACAGATACGCAGTATTTT
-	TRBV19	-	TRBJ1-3	CASTRVSGNTIYF	TGTGCCAGTACAAGAGTCTCTGGAAACACCATATATTTT
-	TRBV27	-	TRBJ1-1	CASREFMNTEAFF	TGTGCCAGCAGGGAGTTTATGAACACTGAAGCTTTCTTT
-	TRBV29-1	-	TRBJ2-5	CSVWEEETQYF	TGCAGCGTCTGGGAAGAAGAGACCCAGTACTTC
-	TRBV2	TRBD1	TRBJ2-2	CASSRGHRGAVF	TGTGCCAGCAGCAGGGGGCACCGGGGAGCTGTTTTT
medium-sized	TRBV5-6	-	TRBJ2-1	CASSLLAFNEQFF	TGTGCCAGCAGCCTTCTAGCCTTCAATGAGCAGTTCTTC
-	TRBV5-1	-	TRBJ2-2	CASSLRVDTGELFF	TGCGCCAGCAGCTTGAGGGTAGACACCGGGGAGCTGTTTTTT
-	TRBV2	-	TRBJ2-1	CASSEVGGSYNEQFF	TGTGCCAGCAGTGAAGTGGGGGGTTCGTACAATGAGCAGTTCTTC
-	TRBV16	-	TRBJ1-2	CASSQSGGEDGYTF	TGTGCCAGCAGCCAATCGGGGGGGGAAGATGGCTACACCTTC
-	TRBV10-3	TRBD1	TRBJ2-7	CAISESTGVYEQYF	TGTGCCATCAGTGAGTCGACAGGGGTCTACGAGCAGTACTTC
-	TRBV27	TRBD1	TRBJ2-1	CASSGLGTGVRNEQFF	TGTGCCAGCAGTGGACTAGGGACAGGGGTTCGAAATGAGCAGTTCTTC
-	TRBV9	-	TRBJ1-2	CAIISGITPYYGYTF	TGTGCCATCATTTCGGGGATTACCCCGTATTATGGCTACACCTTC
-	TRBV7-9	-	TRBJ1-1	CASSNEKNTEAFF	TGTGCCAGCAGCAACGAAAAGAACACTGAAGCTTTCTTT
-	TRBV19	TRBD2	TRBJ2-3	CASSLAGGAPTDTQYF	TGTGCCAGTAGCCTAGCGGGGGGAGCCCCCACAGATACGCAGTATTTT
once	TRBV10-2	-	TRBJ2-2	CASSERGLTTGELFF	TGCGCCAGCAGTGAGCGGGGACTGACCACCGGGGAGCTGTTTTTT
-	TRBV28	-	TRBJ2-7	CASSLQRFGSYEQYF	TGTGCCAGCAGTTTGCAAAGGTTTGGCTCCTACGAGCAGTACTTC